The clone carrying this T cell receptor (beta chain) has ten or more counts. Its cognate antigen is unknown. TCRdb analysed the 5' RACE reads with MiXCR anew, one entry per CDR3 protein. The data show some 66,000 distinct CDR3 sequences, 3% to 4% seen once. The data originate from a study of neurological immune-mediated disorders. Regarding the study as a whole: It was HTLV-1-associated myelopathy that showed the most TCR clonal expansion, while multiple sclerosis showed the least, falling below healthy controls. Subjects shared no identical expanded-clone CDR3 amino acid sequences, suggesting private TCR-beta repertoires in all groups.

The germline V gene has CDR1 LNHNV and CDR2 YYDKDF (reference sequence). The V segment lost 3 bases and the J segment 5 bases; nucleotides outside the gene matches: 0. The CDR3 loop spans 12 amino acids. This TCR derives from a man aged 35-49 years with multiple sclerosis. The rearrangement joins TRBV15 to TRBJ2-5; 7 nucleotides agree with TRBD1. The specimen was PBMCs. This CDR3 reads CATSRDRETQYF. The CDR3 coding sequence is TGTGCCACCAGCAGGGACAGGGAGACCCAGTACTTC.